This TCR beta chain was recorded in a study of graft-versus-host responses after intestinal transplantation. Looking at the study overall: Among the recipients, all got anti-thymocyte globulin induction and then tacrolimus and steroids for approximately 3 years. Study outcomes and limitations: The recipient marrow held GvH clones, and some of them showed up first in ileum or blood.

CDR3 length equals 13 residues. CDR1 and CDR2 from the germline V gene are SNHLY and FYNNEI. Between the trimmed V and J ends, which lost 11 bases and 2 bases, there was a span of 14 bases. On this clone itself: The antigen is not known.

Libraries were prepared by immunoSEQ multiplex PCR; TCRdb keeps only in-frame clonotypes and omits some of them. The top ten clones hold approximately 0.39% of a sample with tens of thousands of clones, approximately 84% of them seen once. This TCR was recovered from a human donor who was the organ donor for an intestinal transplant. The chain employs TRBV2 and TRBJ2-3; the D gene is possibly TRBD2 (5 bases). Sample: unstimulated CD4+ T cells sorted from spleen or lymph node cells, taken before transplant. The CDR3 spells CAAWAGATDTQYF. The CDR3 nucleotides are TGTGCCGCCTGGGCGGGTGCCACAGATACGCAGTATTTT.